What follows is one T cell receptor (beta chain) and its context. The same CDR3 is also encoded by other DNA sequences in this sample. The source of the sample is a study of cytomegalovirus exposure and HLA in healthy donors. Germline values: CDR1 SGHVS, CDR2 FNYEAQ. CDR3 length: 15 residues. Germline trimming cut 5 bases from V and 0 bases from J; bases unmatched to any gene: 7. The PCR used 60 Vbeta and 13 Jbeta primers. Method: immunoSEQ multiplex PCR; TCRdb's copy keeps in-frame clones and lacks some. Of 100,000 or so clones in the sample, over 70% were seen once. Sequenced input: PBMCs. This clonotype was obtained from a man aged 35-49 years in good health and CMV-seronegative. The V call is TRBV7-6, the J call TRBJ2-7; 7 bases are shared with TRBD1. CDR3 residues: CASSTQTGSSYEQYF. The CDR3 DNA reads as TGTGCCAGCAGCACCCAGACAGGGAGCTCCTACGAGCAGTACTTC.